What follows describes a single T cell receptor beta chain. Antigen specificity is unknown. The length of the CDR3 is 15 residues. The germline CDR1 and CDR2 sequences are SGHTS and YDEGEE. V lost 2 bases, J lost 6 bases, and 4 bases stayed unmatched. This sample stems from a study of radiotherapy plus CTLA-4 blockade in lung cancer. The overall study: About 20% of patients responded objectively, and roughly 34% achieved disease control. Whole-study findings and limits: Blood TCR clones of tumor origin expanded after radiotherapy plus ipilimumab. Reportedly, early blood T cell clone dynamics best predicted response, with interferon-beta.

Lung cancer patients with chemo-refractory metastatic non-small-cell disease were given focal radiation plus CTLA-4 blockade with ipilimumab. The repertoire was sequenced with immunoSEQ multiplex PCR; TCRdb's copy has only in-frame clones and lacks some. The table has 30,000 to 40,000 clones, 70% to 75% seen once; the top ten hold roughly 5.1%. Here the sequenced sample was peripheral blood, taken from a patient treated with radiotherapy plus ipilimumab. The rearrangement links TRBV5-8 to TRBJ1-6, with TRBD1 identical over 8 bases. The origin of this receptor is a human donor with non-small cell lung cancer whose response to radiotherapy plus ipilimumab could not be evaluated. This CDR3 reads CASSFRGPSNSPLHF. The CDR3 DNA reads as TGTGCCAGCAGCTTCAGGGGGCCAAGTAATTCACCCCTCCACTTT. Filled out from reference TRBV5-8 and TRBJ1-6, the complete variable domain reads EAGVTQSPTHLIKTRGQQATLRCSPISGHTSVYWYQQALGLGLQFLLWYDEGEERNRGNFPPRFSGRQFPNYSSELNVNALELEDSALYLCASSFRGPSNSPLHFGNGTRLTVT.